The present entry profiles one T cell receptor beta chain with its context. The data originate from a study of blood T cell repertoires in COVID-19. Turning to the study itself: Both acute and convalescent COVID-19 samples were obtained from the United States, Italy and Spain. Sample material is recorded as cDNA or gDNA derived from T cells, B-cell-depleted T cells, or PBMCs.

Germline V lookup: CDR1 MDHEN, CDR2 SYDVKM. The trim removed 8 bases at V and 8 bases at J, leaving 7 bases unmatched. The CDR3 consists of 14 residues. Authors' analysis steps: Nucleated cell number was recorded as an estimate derived from reference gene primer amplification. This table comes from immunoSEQ multiplex PCR, and its TCRdb copy is limited to in-frame clones, with some not included. V, J and clone size reflect that table, while D and trimming were determined from the DNA. Here the sample spans some 250,000 clones, 70% to 90% being singletons. V gene TRBV28 combines with J gene TRBJ2-1; 12 nucleotides agree with TRBD2. This sequence was found in a woman between 40 and 55 years old who had recovered from COVID-19. The sequenced material came from peripheral blood. CDR3 loop: CASHPSGRGDEQFF. CDR3 bases: TGTGCCAGCCACCCTAGCGGGAGGGGAGATGAGCAGTTCTTC.